Listed below are T cell receptor beta chains from one sample, sequenced in a study of blood T cell repertoires in COVID-19. Assay: immunoSEQ multiplex PCR; the TCRdb copy retains only in-frame clones and omits some. The table has 300,000 to 350,000 clones, around 91% seen once. Sequencing was done on a sample of PBMCs or T cells enriched from blood (not recorded which). Every receptor here comes from a woman in her late teens or twenties with acute COVID-19. CDR3s include the opening cysteine and the closing phenylalanine or tryptophan. The D gene is left open where the match is weak. A clone size is listed for some rows: how often the clone was seen (once, few, many), or a class if it is expanded.

clone_size j_call d_call v_call cdr3_aa cdr3_nt
. TRBJ2-7 TRBD2 TRBV27 CASTTLAGGSYEQYF TGTGCCAGCACTACTCTAGCGGGAGGCTCCTACGAGCAGTACTTC
. TRBJ2-3 TRBD2 TRBV7-6 CASSLLAYRTDTQYF TGTGCCAGCAGCCTACTAGCGTACCGCACAGATACGCAGTATTTT
. TRBJ2-5 . TRBV6-5 CASRKQGFETQYF TGTGCCAGCAGGAAACAGGGATTCGAGACCCAGTACTTC
once TRBJ1-6 . TRBV19 CASSTPGGRNSPLHF TGTGCCAGTAGTACCCCGGGAGGGAGAAATTCACCCCTCCACTTT
. TRBJ1-2 . TRBV7-9 CASSADMNYGYTF TGTGCCAGCAGCGCGGACATGAACTATGGCTACACCTTC
. TRBJ1-1 . TRBV6-5 CASMARGAGTEAFF TGTGCCAGCATGGCTCGGGGGGCTGGCACTGAAGCTTTCTTT
. TRBJ1-2 . TRBV11-2 CASTTGGGDYGYTF TGTGCCAGCACCACCGGCGGCGGGGACTATGGCTACACCTTC
. TRBJ2-7 . TRBV28 CASSLGRSYEQYF TGTGCCAGCAGTTTGGGGCGGTCCTACGAGCAGTACTTC
few TRBJ1-2 TRBD1 TRBV6-5 CASSPDRGVYGYTF TGTGCCAGCAGTCCTGACAGGGGAGTCTATGGCTACACCTTC
few TRBJ2-1 TRBD2 TRBV7-9 CASGYGLAGVNEQFF TGTGCAAGCGGATACGGACTAGCGGGAGTCAATGAGCAGTTCTTC
. TRBJ2-7 TRBD1 TRBV11-2 CASSPTGLPYEQYF TGTGCCAGCAGCCCGACAGGGCTCCCCTACGAGCAGTACTTC
once TRBJ1-2 . TRBV6-5 CASSLSGEADYGYTF TGTGCCAGCAGTTTATCCGGCGAGGCTGACTATGGCTACACCTTC
. TRBJ2-7 TRBD2 TRBV19 CASSTRLAGAYEQYF TGTGCCAGTAGTACTCGACTAGCGGGGGCCTACGAGCAGTACTTC
. TRBJ2-5 . TRBV10-1 CASSPGTGARGAETQYF TGCGCCAGCAGTCCTGGAACGGGAGCCAGGGGGGCAGAGACCCAGTACTTC
. TRBJ1-3 . TRBV6-5 CASRRTAVSGNTIYF TGTGCCAGCAGGCGTACCGCGGTCTCTGGAAACACCATATATTTT
. TRBJ1-3 TRBD1 TRBV5-1 CASSLGQGVIGNTIYF TGCGCCAGCAGCTTGGGACAGGGGGTCATTGGAAACACCATATATTTT
. TRBJ2-7 . TRBV15 CATSREAGTYEQYF TGTGCCACCAGCAGAGAAGCAGGAACCTACGAGCAGTACTTC
. TRBJ2-7 . TRBV13 CASTPYQGREQYF TGTGCCAGCACCCCTTACCAGGGGCGGGAGCAGTACTTC
. TRBJ2-7 TRBD2 TRBV15 CATSRDLRVGEGAYEQYF TGTGCCACCAGCAGAGATTTGAGGGTAGGGGAGGGCGCCTACGAGCAGTACTTC
. TRBJ1-2 . TRBV27 CASSTGSGYTF TGTGCCAGCTCTACAGGGAGCGGCTACACCTTC
. TRBJ1-1 . TRBV10-3 CAISESTGRTIPFF TGTGCCATCAGTGAGTCCACAGGTCGGACTATCCCTTTCTTT
. TRBJ1-1 . TRBV11-2 CASSLVGTGNTEAFF TGTGCCAGCAGCTTAGTTGGGACTGGGAATACTGAAGCTTTCTTT
. TRBJ2-2 . TRBV28 CASTGGRGANTGELFF TGTGCCAGCACCGGCGGAAGGGGTGCGAACACCGGGGAGCTGTTTTTT
. TRBJ2-5 . TRBV7-9 CASSSRGETQYF TGTGCCAGCAGCTCTAGGGGAGAGACCCAGTACTTC
. TRBJ1-3 TRBD1 TRBV11-2 CASSLSGTGGSGNTIYF TGTGCCAGCAGCTTATCCGGGACAGGGGGCTCTGGAAACACCATATATTTT
. TRBJ1-1 . TRBV27 CASSLSGGDGEAFF TGTGCCAGCAGTTTATCGGGAGGGGATGGTGAAGCTTTCTTT
. TRBJ2-2 TRBD2 TRBV9 CASSVGLAGGPTGELFF TGTGCCAGCAGCGTAGGATTGGCGGGAGGGCCGACCGGGGAGCTGTTTTTT